What follows is one T cell receptor (beta chain) and its context. Its antigen is unidentified. Each patient came to thyroid surgery without any prior treatment (of any kind). This sample was included in a study of metastatic and nonmetastatic thyroid tumors. As originally analysed: A classifier for distant metastasis in papillary thyroid cancer was constructed using CDR3 differences observed across clinicopathological groups. Using MiXCR, TCRdb re-called clones from the PCR reads. The V and J calls shown here were made by TCRdb, not taken from the authors' results. This sample has approximately 17,000 clones; 27% occur once, and the top ten carry roughly 13%. Study-level findings and limits: It was reportedly found that TCR beta diversity was significantly higher in malignant thyroid tumors than in benign nodules, a difference seen in both blood and tumor samples.

Germline V gene lookup returns CDR1 SGHRS and CDR2 YFSETQ. V lost 4 bases and J 3 bases, leaving 17 bases between the germline ends. The CDR3 covers 16 residues. The chain combines TRBV5-1 with TRBJ2-1, with D possibly TRBD2 on 6 matching bases. This TCR was sampled from a female donor with papillary thyroid cancer or a benign thyroid nodule (not recorded which). Some clones in this sample may be carry-over from other donors' samples. The source material was adjacent normal tissue. The CDR3 loop reads CASSPFFGGDYNEQFF. As DNA, the CDR3 is TGCGCCAGCAGCCCATTTTTCGGCGGGGACTACAATGAGCAGTTCTTC.